The clone carrying this T cell receptor beta chain was seen a few times. The sample belongs to a study of blood T cells in healthy people across ages. The germline V gene encodes CDR1 SGHDT and CDR2 YYEEEE. CDR3 size: 15 residues. V lost 4 bases to trimming and J lost 5 bases, with 18 bases between them. Primers used in a second PCR of roughly 6 to 12 cycles were a sample-barcoded 5' primer and a J-beta primer mix. MiXCR was run by TCRdb on the 5' RACE reads, yielding one entry per CDR3 protein. This sample yields approximately 940,000 distinct CDR3 sequences, of which around 48% are seen a single time; around an eighth belongs to the top ten.

Sequenced: blood. The source of this sequence is a man aged 30 to 45 in good health. This chain joins TRBV5-6 and TRBJ1-2, with D tentatively TRBD1 (5 bases). The CDR3 loop is CASSQADRRPYGYTF. The CDR3 region has the DNA TGTGCCAGCAGCCAAGCCGACAGAAGACCGTATGGCTACACCTTC.